A selection of T cell receptor beta chains follows, all from one sample in a study of blood T cell repertoires in COVID-19. Method: immunoSEQ multiplex PCR; TCRdb's copy keeps in-frame clones and lacks some. There are about 240,000 clones in the sample; 80% to 95% occur only once, and 0.83% lies in the top ten. The sequenced sample consisted of peripheral blood. These receptors were obtained from a man aged 25-40 years with COVID-19, enrolled during active disease. Both conserved end residues are part of each CDR3. The D gene is left open where the match is weak. Only some rows state a clone size, as once, few, many or a class for expanded clones.

J: TRBJ1-2; size: NA; V: TRBV20-1; D: NA; CDR3: CSASPSTGSRGYGYTF; DNA: TGCAGTGCTAGTCCCTCAACAGGTTCTAGGGGCTATGGCTACACCTTC
J: TRBJ1-3; size: NA; V: TRBV7-9; D: NA; CDR3: CASSLGQAAFGNTIYF; DNA: TGTGCCAGCAGCTTAGGCCAGGCTGCGTTCGGAAACACCATATATTTT
J: TRBJ1-6; size: NA; V: TRBV3-1/TRBV3-2; D: TRBD1; CDR3: CASSGDSGTSPLHF; DNA: TGTGCCAGCAGCGGGGACAGTGGGACTTCACCCCTCCACTTT
J: TRBJ2-5; size: NA; V: TRBV18; D: NA; CDR3: CASSLGTPETQYF; DNA: TGTGCCAGCTCCCTAGGGACACCAGAGACCCAGTACTTC
J: TRBJ2-1; size: few; V: TRBV7-2; D: NA; CDR3: CASSPRGRAHNEQFF; DNA: TGTGCCAGCAGCCCACGAGGCAGGGCCCACAATGAGCAGTTCTTC
J: TRBJ1-5; size: NA; V: TRBV6-1; D: TRBD1; CDR3: CASSDTGQYSNQPQHF; DNA: TGTGCCAGCAGTGACACGGGACAGTATAGCAATCAGCCCCAGCATTTT
J: TRBJ1-1; size: NA; V: TRBV6-5; D: NA; CDR3: CASRKGLYNTEAFF; DNA: TGTGCCAGCAGGAAGGGACTCTACAACACTGAAGCTTTCTTT
J: TRBJ2-7; size: NA; V: TRBV12-3/TRBV12-4; D: TRBD2; CDR3: CASSAGLNEQYF; DNA: TGTGCCAGCAGTGCGGGACTAAACGAGCAGTACTTC
J: TRBJ1-2; size: NA; V: TRBV5-6; D: NA; CDR3: CASSSIDSYGYTF; DNA: TGTGCCAGCAGCTCAATCGACAGCTATGGCTACACCTTC
J: TRBJ2-7; size: NA; V: TRBV2; D: NA; CDR3: CASIETGTPPYEQYF; DNA: TGTGCCAGCATCGAAACCGGGACACCACCTTACGAGCAGTACTTC
J: TRBJ1-2; size: NA; V: TRBV5-1; D: NA; CDR3: CASSFTGGYTF; DNA: TGCGCCAGCAGCTTCACAGGGGGCTACACCTTC
J: TRBJ2-2; size: NA; V: TRBV11-3; D: TRBD1; CDR3: CASRQGQGAAGELFF; DNA: TGTGCCAGCAGACAAGGACAGGGGGCCGCCGGGGAGCTGTTTTTT
J: TRBJ1-1; size: few; V: TRBV11-2; D: TRBD1; CDR3: CASSSTGWGNTEAFF; DNA: TGTGCCAGCAGCTCGACAGGGTGGGGGAACACTGAAGCTTTCTTT
J: TRBJ1-1; size: NA; V: TRBV24-1; D: TRBD1; CDR3: CATPSKSGTGVGTEAFF; DNA: TGTGCCACCCCTTCGAAATCCGGGACAGGGGTAGGCACTGAAGCTTTCTTT
J: TRBJ1-6; size: once; V: TRBV6-1; D: NA; CDR3: CASTEAPPAYNSPLHF; DNA: TGTGCCAGCACCGAAGCACCCCCGGCCTATAATTCACCCCTCCACTTT
J: TRBJ2-3; size: NA; V: TRBV30; D: TRBD2; CDR3: CAWSVWASGGDTQYF; DNA: TGTGCCTGGAGTGTGTGGGCTAGCGGGGGGGATACGCAGTATTTT
J: TRBJ1-1; size: NA; V: TRBV7-2; D: NA; CDR3: CASSFQQNTEAFF; DNA: TGTGCCAGCAGCTTTCAACAGAACACTGAAGCTTTCTTT
J: TRBJ2-7; size: NA; V: TRBV19; D: NA; CDR3: CASSIRGGEQYF; DNA: TGTGCCAGTAGTATTCGAGGGGGCGAGCAGTACTTC
J: TRBJ1-2; size: NA; V: TRBV5-4; D: NA; CDR3: CASSLDTTNYGYTF; DNA: TGTGCCAGCAGCTTGGACACCACTAACTATGGCTACACCTTC
J: TRBJ1-1; size: once; V: TRBV7-6; D: NA; CDR3: CASSPGTSSSGEAFF; DNA: TGTGCCAGCAGCCCCGGGACAAGTAGTAGTGGTGAAGCTTTCTTT
J: TRBJ1-5; size: few; V: TRBV5-1; D: NA; CDR3: CASSLEGDNNQPQHF; DNA: TGCGCCAGCAGCTTGGAGGGGGACAACAATCAGCCCCAGCATTTT
J: TRBJ1-2; size: once; V: TRBV6-5; D: TRBD1; CDR3: CASRPPGTAINGYTF; DNA: TGTGCCAGCAGACCACCTGGGACAGCAATCAATGGCTACACCTTC
J: TRBJ2-1; size: NA; V: TRBV6-5; D: NA; CDR3: CASSYAGDTYNEQFF; DNA: TGTGCCAGCAGTTATGCGGGGGACACCTACAATGAGCAGTTCTTC
J: TRBJ1-5; size: NA; V: TRBV2; D: NA; CDR3: CASRGQSRNQPQHF; DNA: TGTGCCAGCAGAGGACAGTCTCGCAATCAGCCCCAGCATTTT
J: TRBJ1-2; size: NA; V: TRBV11-2; D: TRBD1; CDR3: CASSLVGTGYGYTF; DNA: TGTGCCAGCAGCTTAGTGGGGACAGGCTACGGCTACACCTTC
J: TRBJ2-7; size: NA; V: TRBV6-6; D: NA; CDR3: CASRLHRSYEQYF; DNA: TGTGCCAGCAGACTTCACCGCTCCTACGAGCAGTACTTC
J: TRBJ1-3; size: NA; V: TRBV5-6; D: NA; CDR3: CASSLDITGNTIYF; DNA: TGTGCCAGCAGCCTCGACATAACTGGAAACACCATATATTTT
J: TRBJ1-2; size: NA; V: TRBV6-5; D: TRBD1; CDR3: CASSYPGQGIYGYTF; DNA: TGTGCCAGCAGTTATCCGGGACAGGGCATCTATGGCTACACCTTC
J: TRBJ1-4; size: NA; V: TRBV5-1; D: TRBD1; CDR3: CASTPTGVGEKLFF; DNA: TGCGCCAGCACCCCGACAGGGGTAGGCGAAAAACTGTTTTTT
J: TRBJ2-1; size: NA; V: TRBV7-6; D: TRBD2; CDR3: CASSRHSRTSGGYNEQFF; DNA: TGTGCCAGCAGCCGACATTCTCGGACTAGCGGGGGCTACAATGAGCAGTTCTTC
J: TRBJ1-5; size: NA; V: TRBV11-2; D: NA; CDR3: CASSLGGSHQPQHF; DNA: TGTGCCAGCAGCTTAGGAGGGTCGCATCAGCCCCAGCATTTT
J: TRBJ2-7; size: NA; V: TRBV5-1; D: TRBD1; CDR3: CASSSQGQGISYEQYF; DNA: TGCGCCAGCAGCTCGCAGGGACAGGGAATCTCCTACGAGCAGTACTTC
J: TRBJ1-6; size: NA; V: TRBV5-1; D: NA; CDR3: CASRGTLQGGSPLHF; DNA: TGCGCCAGCAGAGGGACCTTGCAAGGGGGTTCACCCCTCCACTTT
J: TRBJ1-3; size: once; V: TRBV12-3/TRBV12-4; D: NA; CDR3: CASSLRDTIYF; DNA: TGTGCCAGCAGTTTGCGGGACACCATATATTTT
J: TRBJ1-2; size: NA; V: TRBV2; D: NA; CDR3: CASSDLDTYGYTF; DNA: TGTGCCAGCAGTGATTTGGACACCTATGGCTACACCTTC
J: TRBJ1-1; size: once; V: TRBV5-1; D: NA; CDR3: CASSLGDGVNTEAFF; DNA: TGCGCCAGCAGCTTGGGTGACGGAGTGAACACTGAAGCTTTCTTT
J: TRBJ2-3; size: NA; V: TRBV6-6; D: NA; CDR3: CASSYSQGGGTDTQYF; DNA: TGTGCCAGCAGTTACAGTCAGGGAGGCGGCACAGATACGCAGTATTTT
J: TRBJ1-2; size: NA; V: TRBV6-5; D: TRBD1; CDR3: CASSYRRGQGYGYTF; DNA: TGTGCCAGCAGTTACAGGCGAGGACAGGGCTATGGCTACACCTTC
J: TRBJ1-1; size: NA; V: TRBV13; D: TRBD1; CDR3: CASSHHGTANTEAFF; DNA: TGTGCCAGCAGCCACCATGGGACAGCGAACACTGAAGCTTTCTTT
J: TRBJ2-2; size: NA; V: TRBV4-2; D: TRBD1; CDR3: CASRRDRGAGELFF; DNA: TGTGCCAGCAGACGGGACAGGGGCGCCGGGGAGCTGTTTTTT
J: TRBJ2-2; size: NA; V: TRBV27; D: NA; CDR3: CASSWSSYATGELFF; DNA: TGTGCCAGCAGTTGGTCTAGCTACGCCACCGGGGAGCTGTTTTTT
J: TRBJ2-1; size: NA; V: TRBV30; D: TRBD1; CDR3: CAWSQGVAYNEQFF; DNA: TGTGCCTGGAGCCAGGGGGTCGCCTACAATGAGCAGTTCTTC
J: TRBJ1-2; size: few; V: TRBV7-3; D: TRBD1; CDR3: CASSPYGTGDRYGYTF; DNA: TGTGCCAGCAGCCCTTACGGGACAGGGGACCGGTATGGCTACACCTTC
J: TRBJ2-1; size: NA; V: TRBV4-1; D: TRBD2; CDR3: CASSQDPGGYNEQFF; DNA: TGCGCCAGCAGCCAAGATCCCGGGGGGTACAATGAGCAGTTCTTC
J: TRBJ1-5; size: NA; V: TRBV6-1; D: NA; CDR3: CASSEVSLNQPQHF; DNA: TGTGCCAGCAGTGAAGTGTCACTGAACCAGCCCCAGCATTTT
J: TRBJ1-4; size: few; V: TRBV7-3; D: NA; CDR3: CASSVPQGGNEKLFF; DNA: TGTGCCAGCAGCGTTCCACAGGGTGGGAATGAAAAACTGTTTTTT
J: TRBJ1-1; size: NA; V: TRBV5-1; D: NA; CDR3: CASSPGHMNTEAFF; DNA: TGCGCCAGCAGCCCGGGACATATGAACACTGAAGCTTTCTTT
J: TRBJ1-1; size: NA; V: TRBV6-5; D: NA; CDR3: CASRDINMNTEAFF; DNA: TGTGCCAGCAGAGATATTAACATGAACACTGAAGCTTTCTTT
J: TRBJ1-6; size: NA; V: TRBV4-2; D: NA; CDR3: CASSQEAGARAPLHF; DNA: TGTGCCAGCAGCCAAGAGGCGGGGGCCAGGGCACCCCTCCACTTT
J: TRBJ2-7; size: NA; V: TRBV5-1; D: TRBD1; CDR3: CASNPSHGTGWEQYF; DNA: TGCGCCAGCAACCCTTCGCATGGGACAGGGTGGGAGCAGTACTTC
J: TRBJ1-3; size: NA; V: TRBV6-5; D: NA; CDR3: CASSYAGMISGNTIYF; DNA: TGTGCCAGCAGTTATGCAGGGATGATCTCTGGAAACACCATATATTTT
J: TRBJ1-5; size: NA; V: TRBV12-5; D: NA; CDR3: CASGSSGNSNQPQHF; DNA: TGTGCTAGTGGTTCCTCGGGAAATAGCAATCAGCCCCAGCATTTT
J: TRBJ2-7; size: NA; V: TRBV9; D: NA; CDR3: CASSTLTGEKDEQYF; DNA: TGTGCCAGCAGCACCCTAACGGGGGAAAAGGACGAGCAGTACTTC
J: TRBJ2-4; size: NA; V: TRBV9; D: TRBD1; CDR3: CASSVGQGAFAKNIQYF; DNA: TGTGCCAGCAGCGTCGGGCAGGGGGCCTTCGCCAAAAACATTCAGTACTTC
J: TRBJ1-1; size: NA; V: TRBV6-5; D: NA; CDR3: CASSLGGTGNTEAFF; DNA: TGTGCCAGCAGCCTCGGGGGGACGGGGAACACTGAAGCTTTCTTT
J: TRBJ2-1; size: NA; V: TRBV4-1; D: NA; CDR3: CASSQESSGHSYNEQFF; DNA: TGCGCCAGCAGCCAAGAGAGTAGCGGTCACTCCTACAATGAGCAGTTCTTC